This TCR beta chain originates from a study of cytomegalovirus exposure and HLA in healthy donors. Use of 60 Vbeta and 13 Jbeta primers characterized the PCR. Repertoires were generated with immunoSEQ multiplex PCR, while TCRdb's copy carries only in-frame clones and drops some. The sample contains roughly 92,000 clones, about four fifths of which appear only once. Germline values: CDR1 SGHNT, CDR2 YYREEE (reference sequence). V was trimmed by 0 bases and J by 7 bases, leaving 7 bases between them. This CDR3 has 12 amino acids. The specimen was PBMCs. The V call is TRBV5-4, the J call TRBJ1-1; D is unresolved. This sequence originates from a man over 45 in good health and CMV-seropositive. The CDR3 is CASSLDQFEAFF. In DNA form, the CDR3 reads TGTGCCAGCAGCTTGGACCAGTTTGAAGCTTTCTTT.